The rows below give T cell receptor beta chains drawn from one sample of a study of T cells in Graves' hyperthyroidism and ophthalmopathy. MiXCR, applied by TCRdb to the multiplex PCR reads, yields one record per CDR3 protein. The sample lists under 200,000 distinct CDR3 sequences; about a tenth were seen once. Source material: blood. Every receptor here comes from a woman between 18 and 29 years old with Graves' hyperthyroidism that later progressed to Graves' ophthalmopathy. Each CDR3 is given with its conserved first and last residue. A D gene is named only where the DNA matches it firmly. Some rows have no size entry. The others give once, few or many, or a class for an expanded clone.

size,J,D,V,CDR3,DNA
many,TRBJ2-7,.,TRBV20-1,CSARFPSSYEQYF,TGCAGTGCTAGATTTCCGAGTTCCTACGAGCAGTACTTC
many,TRBJ2-7,.,TRBV3-1,CASSQSGSYEQYF,TGTGCCAGCAGCCAAAGTGGCTCTTACGAGCAGTACTTC
many,TRBJ1-1,.,TRBV19,CASTPGPGMNTEAFF,TGTGCCAGTACCCCTGGCCCCGGGATGAACACTGAAGCTTTCTTT
many,TRBJ2-6,TRBD2,TRBV7-9,CASSHRRGGLRSGANVLTF,TGTGCCAGCAGCCACCGCCGGGGGGGACTTCGCTCTGGGGCCAACGTCCTGACTTTC
many,TRBJ1-5,.,TRBV6-1,CASSPSTGGTGQPQHF,TGTGCCAGCAGTCCCTCCACGGGGGGGACCGGGCAGCCCCAGCATTTT
many,TRBJ2-3,.,TRBV11-2,CASSLHGDTQYF,TGTGCCAGCAGCTTGCATGGAGATACGCAGTATTTT
many,TRBJ2-1,.,TRBV5-1,CASSVELGNEQFF,TGCGCCAGCAGCGTCGAACTAGGGAATGAGCAGTTCTTC
many,TRBJ1-1,.,TRBV9,CASSGQSAGDTEAFF,TGTGCCAGCAGCGGCCAAAGCGCCGGCGACACTGAAGCTTTCTTT
many,TRBJ1-2,.,TRBV7-9,CASSSRGGTAFPF,TGTGCCAGCAGCTCCAGGGGCGGTACCGCCTTCCCCTTC
many,TRBJ2-3,.,TRBV28,CASSRLGGDTQYF,TGTGCCAGCAGCCGGTTAGGGGGAGATACGCAGTATTTT
few,TRBJ1-3,.,TRBV7-9,CASSSRDTIYF,TGTGCCAGCAGCTCGCGGGACACCATATATTTT
many,TRBJ1-1,TRBD1,TRBV27,CASTKGQGRMNTEAFF,TGTGCCAGCACCAAGGGACAGGGGAGGATGAACACTGAAGCTTTCTTT
many,TRBJ2-7,TRBD2,TRBV19,CASSIAGGGNEQYF,TGTGCCAGTAGTATCGCTGGGGGGGGGAACGAGCAGTACTTC
many,TRBJ2-5,TRBD2,TRBV10-3,CAISGPTSGGPEETQYF,TGTGCCATCAGTGGCCCGACTAGCGGGGGTCCTGAAGAGACCCAGTACTTC
few,TRBJ1-5,.,TRBV4-1,CASSQNQGYQPQHF,TGCGCCAGCAGCCAAAACCAGGGGTATCAGCCCCAGCATTTT
many,TRBJ1-2,.,TRBV10-3,CAISFQGNYGYTF,TGTGCCATCAGTTTTCAGGGGAACTATGGCTACACCTTC
.,TRBJ2-5,.,TRBV19,CASSISEGAQYF,TGTGCCAGTAGTATATCAGAGGGCGCCCAGTACTTC
many,TRBJ1-2,.,TRBV6-1,CASSDSSNYGYTF,TGTGCCAGCAGCGACAGCTCTAACTATGGCTACACCTTC
many,TRBJ2-1,.,TRBV7-3,CASSLASVNNEQFF,TGTGCCAGCAGCTTGGCTAGCGTAAACAATGAGCAGTTCTTC
.,TRBJ1-4,TRBD1,TRBV10-3,CAIRDRDNEKLFF,TGTGCCATCCGAGACAGGGATAATGAAAAACTGTTTTTT
many,TRBJ1-5,.,TRBV30,CAWSDGGNQPQHF,TGTGCCTGGAGTGATGGGGGAAATCAGCCCCAGCATTTT
.,TRBJ2-2,.,TRBV24-1,CATSHEAGHNTGELFF,TGTGCCACCAGTCATGAAGCGGGACATAACACCGGGGAGCTGTTTTTT
many,TRBJ2-7,.,TRBV11-2,CASSLGGAKTGYEQYF,TGTGCCAGCAGCTTAGGGGGGGCCAAGACAGGGTACGAGCAGTACTTC
many,TRBJ2-3,.,TRBV7-9,CASSPKGVPTDTQYF,TGTGCCAGCAGCCCAAAGGGGGTCCCCACAGATACGCAGTATTTT
many,TRBJ1-1,.,TRBV7-2,CASSLGLGANTEAFF,TGTGCCAGCAGCTTAGGGCTGGGGGCGAACACTGAAGCTTTCTTT
many,TRBJ1-2,.,TRBV6-1,CASSAGGLSNYGYTF,TGTGCCAGCAGTGCCGGTGGGCTCTCTAACTATGGCTACACCTTC
.,TRBJ2-5,TRBD2,TRBV10-2,CASRVAGGIQETQYF,TGCGCCAGCAGAGTAGCGGGAGGCATACAAGAGACCCAGTACTTC
few,TRBJ2-2,.,TRBV10-1,CAASNDPGYPTNTGELFF,TGCGCCGCCTCAAACGATCCGGGGTATCCGACGAACACCGGGGAGCTGTTTTTT
many,TRBJ2-7,TRBD2,TRBV7-2,CASSVPTSGGAREQYF,TGTGCCAGCAGCGTACCGACTAGCGGGGGGGCGAGGGAGCAGTACTTC
many,TRBJ1-1,.,TRBV27,CASSFGGANTEAFF,TGTGCCAGCAGTTTTGGCGGTGCGAACACTGAAGCTTTCTTT
many,TRBJ1-1,.,TRBV19,CASSGVGLGRDTEAFF,TGTGCCAGTAGTGGGGTTGGGCTGGGTCGGGACACTGAAGCTTTCTTT
many,TRBJ2-7,TRBD1,TRBV27,CASSDRGLGEQYF,TGTGCCAGCAGTGACAGGGGGCTTGGGGAGCAGTACTTC
many,TRBJ2-1,TRBD1,TRBV20-1,CSARGRDRGWNEQFF,TGCAGTGCTAGAGGTCGGGACAGGGGTTGGAATGAGCAGTTCTTC
many,TRBJ2-1,TRBD2,TRBV20-1,CSAREPSGRTVNEQFF,TGCAGTGCTAGAGAACCTAGCGGGAGGACGGTCAATGAGCAGTTCTTC
many,TRBJ1-2,.,TRBV28,CASSADRVYTF,TGTGCCAGCAGTGCCGACCGGGTCTACACCTTC
many,TRBJ2-7,.,TRBV20-1,CSAEGREEQYF,TGCAGTGCCGAGGGACGGGAGGAGCAGTACTTC
.,TRBJ1-4,TRBD1,TRBV5-5,CTSSLGAGTAGEKLFF,TGTACCAGCAGCTTGGGGGCCGGGACAGCGGGTGAAAAACTGTTTTTT
many,TRBJ1-1,.,TRBV5-1,CASSLDVNTEAFF,TGCGCCAGCAGCTTGGACGTGAACACTGAAGCTTTCTTT
many,TRBJ2-7,.,TRBV6-1,CASSEGKRGYF,TGTGCCAGCAGTGAAGGAAAAAGGGGATACTTC
many,TRBJ1-4,.,TRBV7-9,CASSPRGWGEKLFF,TGTGCCAGCAGCCCCCGGGGTTGGGGTGAAAAACTGTTTTTT
many,TRBJ1-6,.,TRBV12-3/TRBV12-4,CASSLQGGVYSPLHF,TGTGCCAGCAGTTTACAGGGAGGGGTGTACTCACCCCTCCACTTT
many,TRBJ2-5,.,TRBV7-8,CASSTRTRETQYF,TGTGCCAGCAGCACCCGGACTCGGGAGACCCAGTACTTC
many,TRBJ1-6,.,TRBV7-3,CASSLTDNSPLHF,TGTGCCAGCAGCTTAACGGACAATTCACCCCTCCACTTT
.,TRBJ2-3,.,TRBV3-1,CASKSGTGRTDTQYF,TGTGCCAGCAAAAGCGGAACAGGGCGGACAGATACGCAGTATTTT
few,TRBJ2-1,.,TRBV11-3,CASSLGGSGQFF,TGTGCCAGCAGCTTAGGGGGGTCAGGGCAGTTCTTC
.,TRBJ2-2,.,TRBV6-1,CASSAALLNTGELFF,TGTGCCAGCAGTGCAGCTCTTTTAAACACCGGGGAGCTGTTTTTT
few,TRBJ2-1,TRBD2,TRBV4-1,CASSQRGTTTRVNEQFF,TGCGCCAGCAGCCAACGCGGGACTACCACGAGGGTCAATGAGCAGTTCTTC
many,TRBJ1-2,.,TRBV5-1,CASSPAGAQHGYTF,TGCGCCAGCAGCCCGGCGGGGGCACAACATGGCTACACCTTC
.,TRBJ2-2,.,TRBV19,CASSMSGNTGELFF,TGTGCCAGTAGTATGTCGGGAAACACCGGGGAGCTGTTTTTT
many,TRBJ1-2,TRBD1,TRBV6-6,CASSYGTGGDYGYTF,TGTGCCAGCAGTTACGGGACAGGGGGCGACTATGGCTACACCTTC
many,TRBJ1-2,.,TRBV2,CASMGGFVTLENYGYTF,TGTGCCAGCATGGGGGGTTTTGTCACCCTCGAAAACTATGGCTACACCTTC
few,TRBJ1-1,.,TRBV18,CASSSLPQAEAFF,TGTGCCAGCTCATCTCTCCCCCAGGCCGAAGCTTTCTTT